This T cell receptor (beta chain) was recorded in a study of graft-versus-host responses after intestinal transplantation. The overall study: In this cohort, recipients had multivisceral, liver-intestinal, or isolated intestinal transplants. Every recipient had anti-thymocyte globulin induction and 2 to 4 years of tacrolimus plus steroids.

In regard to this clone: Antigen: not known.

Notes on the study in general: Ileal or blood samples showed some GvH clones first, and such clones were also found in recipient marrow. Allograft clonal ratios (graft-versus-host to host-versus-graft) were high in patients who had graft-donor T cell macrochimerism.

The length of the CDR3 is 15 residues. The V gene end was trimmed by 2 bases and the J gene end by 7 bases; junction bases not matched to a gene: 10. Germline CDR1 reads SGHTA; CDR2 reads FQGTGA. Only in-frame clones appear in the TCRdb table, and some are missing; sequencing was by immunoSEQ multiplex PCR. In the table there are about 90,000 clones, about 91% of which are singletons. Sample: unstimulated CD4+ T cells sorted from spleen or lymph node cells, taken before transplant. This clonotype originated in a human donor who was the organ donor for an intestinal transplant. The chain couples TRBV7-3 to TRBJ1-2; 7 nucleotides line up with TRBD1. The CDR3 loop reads CASSLDSEGAGGYTF. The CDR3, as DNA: TGTGCCAGCAGCTTAGACTCGGAGGGGGCGGGTGGCTACACCTTC.